Detailed here is one T cell receptor (beta chain). The junction departs from the called germline gene at one end, perhaps through a read error. The data stem from a study of metastatic and nonmetastatic thyroid tumors. Ahead of thyroid surgery, no patient had received treatment of any kind. The CDR3 is made up of 16 amino acids. CDR1 and CDR2 from the germline V gene are SGHAT and FQDESV (reference sequence). TCRdb used MiXCR to call clones anew from the PCR reads. The sample consists of 30,000 or so clones, 15% to 20% of them appearing once. Sequencing used blood. This chain uses TRBV11-1 with TRBJ2-7; 10 nucleotides match TRBD1. The sequence was obtained from a female donor with papillary thyroid cancer or a benign thyroid nodule (not recorded which). Some clones in this sample may be carry-over from other donors' samples. CDR3 in amino acids: CANSLGGDRGSYEQYF. The DNA of the CDR3 is TGTGCCAACAGCTTAGGCGGGGACAGGGGCTCCTACGAGCAGTACTTC.